Each of the 2 T cell receptor beta chains below was sequenced from the same sample in a study of blood T cell repertoires in COVID-19. TCRdb keeps only in-frame clones here, not all; method: immunoSEQ multiplex PCR. The sample yields 150,000 to 200,000 clones, approximately 87% seen once. Sequencing used PBMCs or T cells enriched from blood (not recorded which). The receptors come from a woman aged 45-65 years who had recovered from COVID-19.

The count of this clone is one. Other DNA sequences within the sample encode an identical CDR3. The rearrangement links TRBV5-1 to TRBJ2-5; TRBD1 agrees at 8 bases. CDR1 and CDR2 (germline): SGHRS, YFSETQ. This CDR3 has 14 residues. V shed 3 bases and J 4 bases; nucleotides not matched to a gene: 5. The CDR3 bases are TGCGCCAGCAGCTCCGGACAGGGAAGAGAGACCCAGTACTTC. It specifies CASSSGQGRETQYF.

This clone showed up just once. The rearrangement uses TRBV7-2 and TRBJ2-7, with D perhaps matching TRBD2 (5 bases). CDR3 size: 14 residues. With 1 base removed from V and 6 bases from J, the gap between germline ends came to 13 bases. CDR1 and CDR2 from the germline V gene are SGHTA and FQGNSA. The CDR3 region is CASSLGETIGEQYV. The DNA for the CDR3 is TGTGCCAGCAGCTTAGGGGAGACGATCGGCGAGCAGTACGTC.